This passage covers 31 T cell receptor beta chains from one sample sequenced in a study of cytomegalovirus exposure and HLA in healthy donors. PCR involved 60 Vbeta and 13 Jbeta primers. Repertoires were generated with immunoSEQ multiplex PCR, while TCRdb's copy carries only in-frame clones and drops some. The sample lists 150,000 to 200,000 clones, approximately 83% occurring once. Source material: PBMCs. These receptor sequences come from a man younger than 35 in good health and CMV-seropositive.

A single count supports this clone. CDR3 DNA: TGTGCCAGTAGGGACTGGGACAGGGGTGGCAATCAGCCCCAGCATTTT. It yields the protein CASRDWDRGGNQPQHF. The chain joins TRBV19 to TRBJ1-5, with 10 bases that match TRBD1. Trimming cost V 6 bases and J 2 bases; bases outside gene matches: 7. The CDR3 length is 16 residues. Germline CDR1 reads LNHDA; CDR2 reads SQIVND (reference sequence).

The genes are TRBV5-1 and TRBJ2-7; 8 bases are shared with TRBD1. CDR1 SGHRS and CDR2 YFSETQ come from the germline V gene. V lost 0 bases, J lost 0 bases, and 2 bases stayed unmatched. This CDR3 comprises 15 residues. The chain's CDR3 is CASSLGTGFSYEQYF. The CDR3 bases are TGCGCCAGCAGCTTGGGGACAGGGTTCTCCTACGAGCAGTACTTC. The full variable domain, its missing parts supplied by reference TRBV5-1 and TRBJ2-7, is KAGVTQTPRYLIKTRGQQVTLSCSPISGHRSVSWYQQTPGQGLQFLFEYFSETQRNKGNFPGRFSGRQFSNSRSEMNVSTLELGDSALYLCASSLGTGFSYEQYFGPGTRLTVT.

The chain has TRBV7-9 and TRBJ2-3, with 8 positions matching TRBD2. CDR1 SEHNR and CDR2 FQNEAQ come from the germline V gene (reference sequence). J was trimmed by 0 bases and V by 8 bases; bases with no gene match: 10. This CDR3 spans 16 amino acids. CDR3 in DNA: TGTGCCAGCTCCCCCCGGGGGGGAATGAGCACAGATACGCAGTATTTT. It codes for CASSPRGGMSTDTQYF.

This clone was found a few times. V usage is TRBV27 and J usage is TRBJ1-3, with 11 bases lining up with TRBD1. The CDR3 covers 15 residues. Germline V CDR1 and CDR2: MNHEY, SMNVEV (reference sequence). V dropped 5 bases and J dropped 6; count of bases not matched to a gene: 6. The CDR3 nucleotides read TGTGCCAGCAGTAGGACAGGGGGCGCCGAAAACACCATATATTTT. It specifies CASSRTGGAENTIYF.

The V call is TRBV11-2, the J call TRBJ1-5, with D uncertain. In germline, CDR1 is SGHAT, CDR2 FQNNGV. The ends were cut back, 5 bases at V and 3 bases at J, with 8 bases in the middle. This CDR3 contains 13 residues. The DNA for the CDR3 is TGTGCCAGCAGCAACGGGATCAATCAGCCCCAGCATTTT. It yields the protein CASSNGINQPQHF.

The chain carries TRBV27 and TRBJ1-2; 8 nucleotides match TRBD1. Per germline, CDR1 MNHEY and CDR2 SMNVEV (reference sequence). J gave up 3 bases and V 3 bases, and 9 bases lay outside the gene matches. The CDR3 is 16 residues long. The CDR3: CASSFRTGRSDYGYTF. The CDR3 DNA reads TGTGCCAGCAGTTTTCGGACAGGGAGGTCCGACTATGGCTACACCTTC.

The chain has TRBV29-1 and TRBJ2-3; D call uncertain. In germline, CDR1 is SQVTM, CDR2 ANQGSEA. Trimming stripped 7 bases from V and 0 bases from J, with 8 bases between. The CDR3 extends over 12 amino acids. DNA of the CDR3: TGCAGCGCTACCACCAGCACAGATACGCAGTATTTT. This codes for CSATTSTDTQYF.

V is TRBV6-6 and J is TRBJ2-3, with D maybe TRBD1 (6 bases). Germline-derived CDR1 and CDR2 are MNHNY and SVGAGI (reference sequence). The CDR3 length is 15 residues. Trimming left V 0 bases short and J 1 base short, with 8 bases between. The DNA of the CDR3 is TGTGCCAGCAGTTACTCCCGGACAGGCACAGATACGCAGTATTTT. Translation gives CASSYSRTGTDTQYF.

This chain joins TRBV7-8 and TRBJ1-5; a possible D gene is TRBD1 (6 bases). Looked up from germline, CDR1 is SGHVS and CDR2 is FQNEAQ. There are 14 residues in the CDR3. V was pared by 5 bases and J by 6 bases, with 14 bases between. The CDR3 DNA sequence: TGTGCCAGCAGCAGCTTTGGGGGCCGTCAGCCCCAGCATTTT. This encodes CASSSFGGRQPQHF.

This clone was recorded a few times. This rearrangement joins TRBV19 to TRBJ1-1; D is uncertain. The CDR3 extends over 15 amino acids. V gave up 3 bases and J gave up 0 bases, with 11 bases separating them. Per the germline V gene, CDR1 is LNHDA and CDR2 is SQIVND (reference sequence). The CDR3: CASSIWGVMNTEAFF. DNA for the CDR3: TGTGCCAGTAGTATCTGGGGAGTAATGAACACTGAAGCTTTCTTT.

This clone was seen a few times. This chain uses TRBV6-5 with TRBJ1-1; no firm D call. V gave up 7 bases and J gave up 1 base, with 16 bases separating them. The germline gives CDR1 MNHEY, CDR2 SVGAGI. The CDR3 has 15 amino acids. The CDR3 is CASILSRGKNTEAFF. In DNA form, the CDR3 reads TGTGCCAGCATTCTATCGCGGGGAAAGAACACTGAAGCTTTCTTT.

J is TRBJ2-5 and V is TRBV4-2; D possibly corresponds to TRBD1 (6 bases). The CDR3 has 16 residues. CDR1 is LGHNA and CDR2 is YNFKEQ in the germline V gene. V was cut by 1 base and J by 5 bases, with 17 bases left in between. CDR3 sequence: CASSQANAGGGETQYF. The CDR3 nucleotides read TGTGCCAGCAGCCAAGCTAATGCTGGGGGCGGGGAGACCCAGTACTTC.

The gene calls are TRBV5-8 and TRBJ1-2; TRBD1 agrees at 7 bases. Germline CDR1 reads SGHTS; CDR2 reads YDEGEE. V shed 3 bases and J 5 bases; nucleotides not matched to a gene: 10. This CDR3 spans 15 amino acids. CDR3 residues: CASSWDVTGQYGYTF. The CDR3 nucleotides read TGTGCCAGCAGCTGGGACGTGACAGGGCAGTATGGCTACACCTTC.

The chain has TRBV5-6 and TRBJ2-5; D uncertain. CDR3 size: 13 residues. The V end lost 0 bases, the J end lost 9 bases, and 12 bases lay between the germline ends. Germline V gene data show CDR1 as SGHDT and CDR2 as YYEEEE. The CDR3 loop reads CASSLANDRAQYF. The CDR3, as DNA: TGTGCCAGCAGCTTGGCCAACGATCGGGCCCAGTACTTC.

This clone has a handful of counts. This sequence joins TRBV5-4 and TRBJ1-1; 7 bases line up with TRBD1. Germline lookup yields CDR1 SGHNT and CDR2 YYREEE (reference sequence). There are 14 residues in the CDR3. The ends lost 0 bases at V and 3 bases at J; junction bases unmatched: 2. The DNA of the CDR3 is TGTGCCAGCAGCTTGGAGGGGGCCTACACTGAAGCTTTCTTT. This sequence encodes CASSLEGAYTEAFF.

The chain couples TRBV6-1 to TRBJ2-3, with 8 bases identical to TRBD1. The CDR3 is 17 amino acids. V was pared by 3 bases and J by 5 bases, with 13 bases of the junction left unmatched. From germline, CDR1 is MNHNS and CDR2 SASEGT. CDR3 bases: TGTGCCAGCAGTGAGGCGTTCGGACAGGGCTTCGGAGATACGCAGTATTTT. It translates to CASSEAFGQGFGDTQYF.

V gene TRBV9 combines with J gene TRBJ1-3; 8 positions agree with TRBD1. Germline CDR1 reads SGDLS; CDR2 reads YYNGEE. V was clipped by 3 bases and J by 0 bases; unmatched bases: 2. The CDR3 has 15 residues. The chain's CDR3 is CASSGTGISGNTIYF. CDR3 nucleotide sequence: TGTGCCAGCAGCGGGACAGGGATCTCTGGAAACACCATATATTTT.

This chain uses TRBV6-1 with TRBJ2-7, with 7 bases identical to TRBD1. The V and J ends lost 6 bases and 2 bases, in that order; junction bases with no gene match: 4. The CDR3 length is 13 residues. Germline CDR1 and CDR2: MNHNS and SASEGT. The CDR3 DNA sequence: TGTGCCAGCAGATCGACAGGGACCTACGAGCAGTACTTC. This gives the protein CASRSTGTYEQYF.

The chain uses TRBV7-2 and TRBJ1-1; D possibly corresponds to TRBD1 (5 bases). Germline V gives CDR1 SGHTA, CDR2 FQGNSA. This CDR3 has 15 residues. Deletions cut 1 base from V and 11 bases from J, with 20 bases between. Written as DNA, the CDR3 is TGTGCCAGCAGCTTAGAGAGCTGGCAGGGCCGGGGGGCTTTCTTT. This sequence encodes CASSLESWQGRGAFF.

The chain uses TRBV10-1 and TRBJ2-7, with D possibly TRBD2 on 5 matching bases. CDR1 and CDR2 from the germline V gene are WNHNN and SYGVQD (reference sequence). V was trimmed by 3 bases and J by 2 bases, leaving 20 bases between them. CDR3 length: 17 residues. The CDR3 spells CASSESAQLGGPYEQYF. The CDR3 DNA reads as TGCGCCAGCAGTGAAAGCGCACAACTAGGTGGACCCTACGAGCAGTACTTC.

The V call is TRBV15, the J call TRBJ2-4, with D tentatively TRBD1 (6 bases). Looked up from germline, CDR1 is LNHNV and CDR2 is YYDKDF (reference sequence). The V and J ends lost 1 base and 3 bases respectively, with 13 bases between them. This CDR3 has 16 residues. The CDR3 bases are TGTGCCACCAGCAGAGGCGGACAGCTAGTCAAAAACATTCAGTACTTC. It codes for CATSRGGQLVKNIQYF. The whole variable domain, remainder taken from reference TRBV15 and TRBJ2-4, is DAMVIQNPRYQVTQFGKPVTLSCSQTLNHNVMYWYQQKSSQAPKLLFHYYDKDFNNEADTPDNFQSRRPNTSFCFLDIRSPGLGDTAMYLCATSRGGQLVKNIQYFGAGTRLSVL.

The chain is built from TRBV5-6 and TRBJ1-3; D remains unclear. CDR3 length equals 15 residues. Germline V lookup: CDR1 SGHDT, CDR2 YYEEEE. Trimming took 2 bases from V and 0 from J, leaving 9 bases between them. The CDR3 is CASSFSRNSGNTIYF. The CDR3 DNA is TGTGCCAGCAGCTTTTCGAGGAACTCTGGAAACACCATATATTTT.

V gene TRBV6-5 combines with J gene TRBJ2-5; 8 positions match TRBD2. The J segment lost 4 bases and the V segment lost 10 bases, leaving 5 bases of the junction unmatched. CDR3 size: 12 residues. Germline V lookup: CDR1 MNHEY, CDR2 SVGAGI. The chain's CDR3 is CATTRGGETQYF. CDR3 nucleotides: TGTGCCACCACCCGGGGGGGAGAGACCCAGTACTTC.

This clone was detected once. The gene calls are TRBV5-1 and TRBJ1-1; TRBD1 matches 11 bases. This CDR3 is 16 amino acids long. Germline V CDR1 and CDR2: SGHRS, YFSETQ. After removal of 4 bases from V and 7 bases from J, the junction contained 12 bases not matched to a gene. The CDR3: CASSPAGTGGYVEAFF. The CDR3 DNA follows: TGCGCCAGCAGCCCCGCGGGGACAGGGGGTTATGTTGAAGCTTTCTTT. Together with reference TRBV5-1 and TRBJ1-1, the CDR3 gives the full variable domain: KAGVTQTPRYLIKTRGQQVTLSCSPISGHRSVSWYQQTPGQGLQFLFEYFSETQRNKGNFPGRFSGRQFSNSRSEMNVSTLELGDSALYLCASSPAGTGGYVEAFFGQGTRLTVV.

This CDR3 reads CASSLGGLIYEQYF. The CDR3 bases are TGTGCCAGCAGCTTGGGGGGACTGATCTACGAGCAGTACTTC. The rearrangement links TRBV7-2 to TRBJ2-7, with a tentative D call TRBD2 (6 bases). The CDR3 spans 14 residues. V was clipped by 3 bases and J by 3 bases, with 12 bases between them. The germline CDR1 and CDR2 sequences are SGHTA and FQGNSA. The full variable domain, its missing parts supplied by reference TRBV7-2 and TRBJ2-7, is GAGVSQSPSNKVTEKGKDVELRCDPISGHTALYWYRQSLGQGLEFLIYFQGNSAPDKSGLPSDRFSAERTGGSVSTLTIQRTQQEDSAVYLCASSLGGLIYEQYFGPGTRLTVT.

The chain has TRBV7-9 and TRBJ2-3; D is undetermined. V was trimmed by 5 bases and J by 6 bases, leaving 9 bases between them. Germline loops: CDR1 SEHNR, CDR2 FQNEAQ (reference sequence). The CDR3 runs to 12 residues. The CDR3 sequence is CASSPPGDTQYF. In DNA form, the CDR3 reads TGTGCCAGCAGCCCGCCCGGGGATACGCAGTATTTT.

CDR3 protein: CASRLGVTRSYTF. CDR3 coding DNA: TGTGCCAGCAGGCTAGGGGTCACACGGAGCTACACCTTC. The chain couples TRBV7-2 to TRBJ1-2; TRBD1 might be the D (5 bases). Germline V gene data show CDR1 as SGHTA and CDR2 as FQGNSA. The V end was cut by 6 bases, the J end by 9 bases, with 17 bases between. CDR3 length: 13 amino acids.

The chain employs TRBV5-6 and TRBJ1-4; 11 bases map to TRBD1. The CDR3 runs to 18 residues. V lost 7 bases and J lost 8; bases outside the gene matches: 19. Germline loops: CDR1 SGHDT, CDR2 YYEEEE. The CDR3 sequence: CASQLAWGQGGRGEKLFF. In DNA form, the CDR3 reads TGTGCCAGCCAACTCGCCTGGGGACAGGGGGGAAGGGGCGAAAAACTGTTTTTT.

This clone appeared once. The chain carries TRBV7-8 and TRBJ2-3; 10 nucleotides agree with TRBD2. This CDR3 has 17 amino acids. The germline gives CDR1 SGHVS, CDR2 FQNEAQ. Trimming cost V 0 bases and J 2 bases; bases outside gene matches: 5. CDR3 in amino acids: CASSLASSGGATDTQYF. CDR3 coding DNA: TGTGCCAGCAGCTTAGCTTCTAGCGGGGGTGCCACAGATACGCAGTATTTT.

This chain connects TRBV14 to TRBJ2-7, with 8 bases matching TRBD1. The CDR3 extends over 16 amino acids. Looked up from germline, CDR1 is SGHDN and CDR2 is FVKESK. V was pared by 0 bases and J by 5 bases, with 9 bases of the junction left unmatched. The CDR3 is CASSQDLGTGGHEQYF. The DNA of the CDR3 is TGTGCCAGCAGCCAAGATCTAGGAACAGGGGGACACGAGCAGTACTTC. Full variable domain (rest looked up from reference TRBV14 and TRBJ2-7): EAGVTQFPSHSVIEKGQTVTLRCDPISGHDNLYWYRRVMGKEIKFLLHFVKESKQDESGMPNNRFLAERTGGTYSTLKVQPAELEDSGVYFCASSQDLGTGGHEQYFGPGTRLTVT.

The CDR3 region has the DNA TGTGCCAGCAGAACCGGGACACCATACGAGCAGTACTTC. Translated, it gives CASRTGTPYEQYF. The V and J genes are TRBV6-5 and TRBJ2-7, with a possible D match to TRBD1 (6 bases). This CDR3 is 13 amino acids long. Germline CDR1 is MNHEY and CDR2 is SVGAGI. Deletions cut 6 bases from V and 4 bases from J, with 13 bases between.